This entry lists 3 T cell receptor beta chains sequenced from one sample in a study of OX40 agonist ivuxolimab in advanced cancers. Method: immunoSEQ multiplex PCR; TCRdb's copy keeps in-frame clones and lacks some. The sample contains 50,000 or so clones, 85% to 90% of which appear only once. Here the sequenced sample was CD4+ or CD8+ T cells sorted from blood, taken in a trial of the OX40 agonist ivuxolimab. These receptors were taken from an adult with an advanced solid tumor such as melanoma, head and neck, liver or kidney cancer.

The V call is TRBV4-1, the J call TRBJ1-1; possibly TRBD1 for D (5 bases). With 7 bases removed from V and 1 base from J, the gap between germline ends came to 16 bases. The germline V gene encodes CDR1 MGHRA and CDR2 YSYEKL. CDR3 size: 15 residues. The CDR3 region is CASNSFSGRNTEAFF. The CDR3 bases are TGCGCCAGCAATTCCTTTTCAGGGAGGAACACTGAAGCTTTCTTT.

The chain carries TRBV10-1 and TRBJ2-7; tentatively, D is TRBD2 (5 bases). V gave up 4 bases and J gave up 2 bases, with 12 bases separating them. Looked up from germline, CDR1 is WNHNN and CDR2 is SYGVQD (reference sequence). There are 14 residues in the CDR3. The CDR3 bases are TGCGCCAGCAGTGGGACTCCCCGGCCCTACGAGCAGTACTTC. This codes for CASSGTPRPYEQYF.

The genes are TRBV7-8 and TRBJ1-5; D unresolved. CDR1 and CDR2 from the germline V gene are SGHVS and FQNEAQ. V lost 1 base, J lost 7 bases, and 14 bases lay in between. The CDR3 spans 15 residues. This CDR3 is CASSLVSMVGQPQHF. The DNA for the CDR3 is TGTGCCAGCAGCTTAGTTTCGATGGTGGGCCAGCCCCAGCATTTT.